Listed below are T cell receptor beta chains from one sample, sequenced in a study of CD8+ T cells in alopecia areata. Generated by immunoSEQ multiplex PCR, the TCRdb table keeps only in-frame clones and is missing some. This sample has 150,000 to 200,000 clones, with just over 65% found just once. The source was CD4+ T cells sorted from blood, collected at week 4, from a patient treated with tofacitinib. Source of these receptors: a human donor with alopecia areata. Both conserved end residues are part of each CDR3. Fields, in order: CDR3 DNA, CDR3 protein, clone size, D gene, J gene, V gene. The D gene is left open where the match is weak. Not all rows give a size; the values are once, few, many and, for expanded clones, a class.

CDR3nt: TGCAGCGTTGTGTGGGCCAATCAGCCCCAGCATTTT
CDR3aa: CSVVWANQPQHF
abundance: .
d_gene: .
j_gene: TRBJ1-5
v_gene: TRBV29-1

CDR3nt: TGTGCCAGCAGTAAGGGACAGGGGGCAGAGGCTGAAGCTTTCTTT
CDR3aa: CASSKGQGAEAEAFF
abundance: .
d_gene: TRBD1
j_gene: TRBJ1-1
v_gene: TRBV25-1

CDR3nt: TGCAGCACGGGCCGAGAGACCCAGTACTTC
CDR3aa: CSTGRETQYF
abundance: .
d_gene: .
j_gene: TRBJ2-5
v_gene: TRBV29-1

CDR3nt: TGCAGCGTCCACATACCGGGGGCGGGAAGGAACACTGAAGCTTTCTTT
CDR3aa: CSVHIPGAGRNTEAFF
abundance: .
d_gene: .
j_gene: TRBJ1-1
v_gene: TRBV29-1

CDR3nt: TGCAGCGTGACCAACCCCGGGACAGCGGTGACCCAGTACTTC
CDR3aa: CSVTNPGTAVTQYF
abundance: .
d_gene: TRBD1
j_gene: TRBJ2-5
v_gene: TRBV29-1

CDR3nt: TGTGCCAGCAGTTTATTCGCCGTCCTAGGCAATCAGCCCCAGCATTTT
CDR3aa: CASSLFAVLGNQPQHF
abundance: few
d_gene: .
j_gene: TRBJ1-5
v_gene: TRBV27

CDR3nt: TGTGCCAGCAGTAGGGGGGAGGGAAACACCATATATTTT
CDR3aa: CASSRGEGNTIYF
abundance: .
d_gene: .
j_gene: TRBJ1-3
v_gene: TRBV27

CDR3nt: TGTGCCAGCAGCTTGGTCACAGCAGGCCAGCCCCAGCATTTT
CDR3aa: CASSLVTAGQPQHF
abundance: .
d_gene: .
j_gene: TRBJ1-5
v_gene: TRBV5-6

CDR3nt: TGCAGCGTTGCTGCCGTGGGGGTTACCGGGGAGCTGTTTTTT
CDR3aa: CSVAAVGVTGELFF
abundance: .
d_gene: .
j_gene: TRBJ2-2
v_gene: TRBV29-1

CDR3nt: TGCGCCAGCAGCTCCGACAGGGACACTGAAGCTTTCTTT
CDR3aa: CASSSDRDTEAFF
abundance: .
d_gene: TRBD1
j_gene: TRBJ1-1
v_gene: TRBV5-1

CDR3nt: TGTGCCAGCAGCCAAGATCTGGGGCAGCCCCAGCATTTT
CDR3aa: CASSQDLGQPQHF
abundance: .
d_gene: .
j_gene: TRBJ1-5
v_gene: TRBV4-2

CDR3nt: TGCAGCGTTGGACAGGGCTATAATTCACCCCTCCACTTT
CDR3aa: CSVGQGYNSPLHF
abundance: .
d_gene: TRBD1
j_gene: TRBJ1-6
v_gene: TRBV29-1

CDR3nt: TGTGCCAGCAGTTACAATGGGGGGCGCGATCAGCCCCAGCATTTT
CDR3aa: CASSYNGGRDQPQHF
abundance: .
d_gene: .
j_gene: TRBJ1-5
v_gene: TRBV6-5

CDR3nt: TGCAGCGTTGAATACGAAAACTATGGCTACACCTTC
CDR3aa: CSVEYENYGYTF
abundance: few
d_gene: .
j_gene: TRBJ1-2
v_gene: TRBV29-1

CDR3nt: TGTGCCAGCAGCCTAGAGGGGGGGGGCTACGAGCAGTACTTC
CDR3aa: CASSLEGGGYEQYF
abundance: .
d_gene: .
j_gene: TRBJ2-7
v_gene: TRBV4-2

CDR3nt: TGTGCCAGCAGCTTACGAACAGATACGCAGTATTTT
CDR3aa: CASSLRTDTQYF
abundance: .
d_gene: .
j_gene: TRBJ2-3
v_gene: TRBV7-9

CDR3nt: TGCGCCAGCAGCTCTGAGAACTATGGCTACACCTTC
CDR3aa: CASSSENYGYTF
abundance: .
d_gene: .
j_gene: TRBJ1-2
v_gene: TRBV5-1

CDR3nt: TGTGCCAGCAGCTCACGGGGGCCTGGGGCCAACGTCCTGACTTTC
CDR3aa: CASSSRGPGANVLTF
abundance: .
d_gene: .
j_gene: TRBJ2-6
v_gene: TRBV7-9

CDR3nt: TGCAGCGCAAAGGACAGGTCCTCCTACGAGCAGTACTTC
CDR3aa: CSAKDRSSYEQYF
abundance: .
d_gene: TRBD1
j_gene: TRBJ2-7
v_gene: TRBV29-1

CDR3nt: TGTGCCAGCAGGGCGGAACTACCCTATGGCTACACCTTC
CDR3aa: CASRAELPYGYTF
abundance: few
d_gene: .
j_gene: TRBJ1-2
v_gene: TRBV6-5

CDR3nt: TGTGCCAGTAGTCCACAGGACAGGGGGCATAGCAATCAGCCCCAGCATTTT
CDR3aa: CASSPQDRGHSNQPQHF
abundance: .
d_gene: TRBD1
j_gene: TRBJ1-5
v_gene: TRBV19

CDR3nt: TGTGCCAGCAGTTTAAAGCATGGCGAGCAGTACTTC
CDR3aa: CASSLKHGEQYF
abundance: .
d_gene: .
j_gene: TRBJ2-7
v_gene: TRBV27

CDR3nt: TGTGCCAGCAGCGTAGCAGAGGCCGGGGAGCTGTTTTTT
CDR3aa: CASSVAEAGELFF
abundance: .
d_gene: .
j_gene: TRBJ2-2
v_gene: TRBV9

CDR3nt: TGTGCCTGGAGTGTACCCAGGAGCTCTGGAAACACCATATATTTT
CDR3aa: CAWSVPRSSGNTIYF
abundance: .
d_gene: .
j_gene: TRBJ1-3
v_gene: TRBV30

CDR3nt: TGCGCCAGCAGCTTGGGCTCGGGGGGCTCTGGGGCCAACGTCCTGACTTTC
CDR3aa: CASSLGSGGSGANVLTF
abundance: .
d_gene: TRBD2
j_gene: TRBJ2-6
v_gene: TRBV5-1

CDR3nt: TGTGCCAGCAGGGAGGGATCTATTGGCTACACCTTC
CDR3aa: CASREGSIGYTF
abundance: once
d_gene: .
j_gene: TRBJ1-2
v_gene: TRBV27

CDR3nt: TGTGCCAGCAGCTTAACGGGGCTCCCCGGAACAGGGCCCTACGAGCAGTACTTC
CDR3aa: CASSLTGLPGTGPYEQYF
abundance: .
d_gene: .
j_gene: TRBJ2-7
v_gene: TRBV7-3